The next 19 T cell receptor beta chains were all read from a single sample in a study of CD8+ T cells in alopecia areata. Described treatment: oral pan-JAK inhibitor, 5-10 mg twice daily. Extracted RNA was reverse transcribed, and the resulting cDNA served as sequencing template. Some clones are missing from TCRdb's copy, which holds only in-frame ones; the method was immunoSEQ multiplex PCR. The table includes fewer than 250,000 clones, 30% to 40% detected once. This specimen was CD4+ T cells sorted from blood, taken at approximately week 34, from a patient treated with tofacitinib. Source of these receptors: a human donor with alopecia areata.

The chain links TRBV18 to TRBJ1-1; D remains ambiguous. The CDR3 spans 15 residues. V was trimmed by 0 bases and J by 2 bases, leaving 10 bases between them. Germline V CDR1 and CDR2: KGHSH, LQKENI. CDR3 in amino acids: CASSPPSGINTEAFF. Written as DNA, the CDR3 is TGTGCCAGCTCACCACCGAGTGGGATAAACACTGAAGCTTTCTTT.

This clone was seen once. This rearrangement joins TRBV30 to TRBJ1-1, with a weak D call TRBD1 (5 bases). CDR3 length equals 12 residues. The V end lost 4 bases, the J end lost 4 bases, and 10 bases lay between the germline ends. The germline V gene encodes CDR1 GTSNPN and CDR2 SVGIG (reference sequence). CDR3: CAWTRGTTEAFF. Written as DNA, the CDR3 is TGTGCCTGGACCCGGGGGACCACTGAAGCTTTCTTT. Looking up the rest from reference TRBV30 and TRBJ1-1 gives the full variable domain: SQTIHQWPATLVQPVGSPLSLECTVEGTSNPNLYWYRQAAGRGLQLLFYSVGIGQISSEVPQNLSASRPQDRQFILSSKKLLLSDSGFYLCAWTRGTTEAFFGQGTRLTVV.

The chain is built from TRBV7-3 and TRBJ1-1, with TRBD1 as a possible D gene (5 bases). Trimming removed 5 bases from V and 1 base from J, with 8 bases in between. Per germline, CDR1 SGHTA and CDR2 FQGTGA. This CDR3 has 13 residues. CDR3 region: CASSTDRNTEAFF. As DNA, the CDR3 is TGTGCCAGCAGCACTGACAGGAACACTGAAGCTTTCTTT.

A remark on this clone: Possible read error: a much larger clone is one base away. Distinct nucleotide sequences in the sample also encode this CDR3. V and J are TRBV14 and TRBJ1-1; D is undetermined. Per germline, CDR1 SGHDN and CDR2 FVKESK. V was cut by 4 bases and J by 0 bases, with 6 bases left in between. The length of the CDR3 is 13 residues. This CDR3 reads CASSPSLNTEAFF. The DNA of the CDR3 is TGTGCCAGCAGCCCCTCCTTGAACACTGAAGCTTTCTTT.

In this sample, this clone turned up a few times. The rearrangement uses TRBV29-1 and TRBJ2-1; D is perhaps TRBD1 (6 bases). The CDR3 runs to 14 residues. Germline V gives CDR1 SQVTM, CDR2 ANQGSEA. Trimming took off 7 bases at V and 7 bases at J, with 20 bases between the two ends. The CDR3 spells CSGSRGTGSNEQFF. The DNA of the CDR3 is TGCAGCGGATCGAGGGGGACGGGATCTAATGAGCAGTTCTTC.

The gene calls are TRBV27 and TRBJ2-2, with D unclear. This CDR3 contains 15 residues. From germline, CDR1 is MNHEY and CDR2 SMNVEV (reference sequence). Trimming left V 2 bases short and J 0 bases short, with 7 bases between. CDR3 region: CASSLETPNTGELFF. The DNA of the CDR3 is TGTGCCAGCAGTTTAGAGACCCCGAACACCGGGGAGCTGTTTTTT.

This clone was counted between two and nine times. The chain links TRBV29-1 to TRBJ2-7, with a possible D match to TRBD1 (6 bases). This CDR3 is built from 13 residues. In germline, CDR1 is SQVTM, CDR2 ANQGSEA. Trimming took off 7 bases at V and 3 bases at J, with 16 bases between the two ends. In nucleotides, the CDR3 is TGCAGCGGGTCCGTTACAGGGAGCTACGAGCAGTACTTC. Its translation: CSGSVTGSYEQYF.

Note on this clone: The junction departs from the called germline gene at one end, perhaps through a read error. The CDR3 DNA sequence: TGTGCCAGCAGCCCGCCCCGGCATTTT. This sequence encodes CASSPPRHF. J is TRBJ1-5 and V is TRBV7-3; no reliable D call. The CDR3 has 9 residues. CDR1 is SGHTA and CDR2 is FQGTGA in the germline V gene.

The chain links TRBV6-5 to TRBJ1-3, with D maybe TRBD1 (5 bases). CDR3 length equals 14 residues. Trimming removed 6 bases at V and 4 bases at J, with 13 bases between. Germline-derived CDR1 and CDR2 are MNHEY and SVGAGI. Here the CDR3 reads CASRTQEGGNTIYF. In DNA form, the CDR3 reads TGTGCCAGCAGGACCCAGGAGGGGGGAAACACCATATATTTT.

This clone has more than one count but fewer than ten. The chain recombines TRBV6-1 with TRBJ1-1; 7 positions match TRBD1. Per germline, CDR1 MNHNS and CDR2 SASEGT. J lost 1 base, V lost 3 bases, and 2 bases had no gene match. The CDR3 loop spans 14 amino acids. DNA for the CDR3: TGTGCCAGCAGTGACCAGGGGGGGAACACTGAAGCTTTCTTT. Translated: CASSDQGGNTEAFF.

This clone showed up just a few times. The chain has TRBV6-6 and TRBJ2-2; D is perhaps TRBD1 or TRBD2 (5 bases each). Trimming took off 6 bases at V and 6 bases at J, with 11 bases between the two ends. The CDR3 has 13 amino acids. Germline V CDR1 and CDR2: MNHNY, SVGAGI (reference sequence). Here the CDR3 reads CASSPRDAGELFF. The DNA of the CDR3 is TGTGCCAGCAGCCCCCGGGACGCCGGGGAGCTGTTTTTT.

This clone was counted once. Other DNA sequences in the same sample also yield this CDR3. The rearrangement joins TRBV9 to TRBJ2-6; D gene unclear. V lost 0 bases to trimming and J lost 0 bases, with 4 bases between them. Germline-derived CDR1 and CDR2 are SGDLS and YYNGEE. There are 15 residues in the CDR3. The CDR3, as DNA: TGTGCCAGCAGCGTAGGGGGCTCTGGGGCCAACGTCCTGACTTTC. Protein: CASSVGGSGANVLTF.

Points on this clone: This sample includes further DNA sequences coding for the same CDR3. The rearrangement uses TRBV7-6 and TRBJ2-3; no definite D call. Trimming pared 5 bases from V and 0 bases from J, leaving 3 bases between. CDR1 and CDR2 (germline): SGHVS, FNYEAQ. This CDR3 spans 12 amino acids. CDR3 coding DNA: TGTGCCAGCAGCCTCAGCACAGATACGCAGTATTTT. Protein product: CASSLSTDTQYF.

The CDR3: CASSEQVGGYTF. As DNA, the CDR3 is TGTGCCAGCAGTGAGCAGGTCGGTGGCTACACCTTC. The V gene is TRBV2, the J gene TRBJ1-2; D gene ambiguous. The CDR3 extends over 12 amino acids. V was pared by 3 bases and J by 7 bases, with 9 bases between. Germline assignment: CDR1 SNHLY and CDR2 FYNNEI.

The rearrangement links TRBV6-5 to TRBJ2-5; 12 bases line up with TRBD2. V gave up 2 bases and J gave up 2 bases; unmatched junction bases: 3. CDR1 is MNHEY and CDR2 is SVGAGI in the germline V gene. The CDR3 runs 16 residues. The CDR3 loop is CASSYGGLAGQETQYF. In DNA, the CDR3 is TGTGCCAGCAGTTACGGAGGACTAGCGGGGCAAGAGACCCAGTACTTC.

A remark on this clone: Other DNA sequences within the sample encode an identical CDR3. V gene TRBV29-1 combines with J gene TRBJ1-1; no firm D call. Germline V gene lookup returns CDR1 SQVTM and CDR2 ANQGSEA. The ends were cut back, 4 bases at V and 0 bases at J, with 6 bases in the middle. This CDR3 comprises 12 residues. CDR3 protein: CSVGRLNTEAFF. The CDR3 DNA is TGCAGCGTTGGTAGATTGAACACTGAAGCTTTCTTT.

This rearrangement joins TRBV11-2 to TRBJ1-1; the D gene is possibly TRBD1 (5 bases). The germline CDR1 and CDR2 sequences are SGHAT and FQNNGV. Trimming took off 4 bases at V and 6 bases at J, with 12 bases between the two ends. CDR3 length equals 13 residues. CDR3 sequence reads: CASSSQGGAEAFF. CDR3 coding DNA: TGTGCCAGCAGCTCGCAGGGAGGCGCTGAAGCTTTCTTT.

As DNA, the CDR3 is TGTGCCAGCAGCTCACAGGGAGCTCGGTCTGGGGCCAACGTCCTGACTTTC. Its protein product is CASSSQGARSGANVLTF. V is TRBV7-8 and J is TRBJ2-6, with D possibly matching TRBD1 (6 bases). V lost 4 bases and J lost 1, with 14 bases in between. The CDR3 totals 17 residues. CDR1 is SGHVS and CDR2 is FQNEAQ in the germline V gene.

This clone came up a few times. This chain connects TRBV7-9 to TRBJ1-5; D is perhaps TRBD1 (5 bases). Germline V CDR1 and CDR2: SEHNR, FQNEAQ (reference sequence). The V end was cut by 5 bases, the J end by 2 bases, with 10 bases between. This CDR3 spans 14 amino acids. The CDR3 nucleotides are TGTGCCAGCAGCCCAGGGACGGGCAATCAGCCCCAGCATTTT. Translation: CASSPGTGNQPQHF.